The 28 T cell receptor beta chains below all came from one sample that was sequenced in a study of beta chain features in type 1 diabetes. Expressed TCRB transcripts were sequenced because the isolated RNA had all been reverse transcribed beforehand. Repertoires were generated with immunoSEQ multiplex PCR, while TCRdb's copy carries only in-frame clones and drops some. The sample has 350,000 to 450,000 clones, roughly 15% seen once. The specimen sequenced was naive CD4+ T cells from blood. Receptors originate from a young woman in good health.

This chain connects TRBV5-6 to TRBJ2-1; 7 bases are a match to TRBD1. The V segment lost 4 bases and the J segment 5 bases; nucleotides outside the gene matches: 6. There are 14 residues in the CDR3. Germline lookup yields CDR1 SGHDT and CDR2 YYEEEE. CDR3 in DNA: TGTGCCAGCAGCCAAACAGGGGTGAACAATGAGCAGTTCTTC. Its protein is CASSQTGVNNEQFF.

This clone has only a few counts. This chain joins TRBV7-9 and TRBJ1-4, with no clear D. The CDR3 is 11 amino acids. Germline CDR1 is SEHNR and CDR2 is FQNEAQ (reference sequence). V lost 5 bases and J lost 7, with 5 bases in between. The CDR3 DNA follows: TGTGCCAGCAGCACAGTTGAAAAACTGTTTTTT. Its protein is CASSTVEKLFF.

The chain employs TRBV28 and TRBJ1-1; a weak D match, TRBD1 (5 bases). The V end was cut by 5 bases, the J end by 5 bases, with 9 bases between. Germline assignment: CDR1 MDHEN and CDR2 SYDVKM. CDR3 size: 12 residues. CDR3 nucleotides: TGTGCCAGCAGTATCCAGGGAACTGAAGCTTTCTTT. Its protein is CASSIQGTEAFF.

This clone was seen only a few times. The chain has TRBV19 and TRBJ2-5; TRBD2 agrees at 9 bases. The CDR3 spans 17 residues. CDR1 LNHDA and CDR2 SQIVND come from the germline V gene (reference sequence). The J segment lost 2 bases and the V segment lost 1 base, leaving 8 bases of the junction unmatched. CDR3 DNA sequence: TGTGCCAGTAGTATAGGCTCTTGGACTAGCGCACAAGAGACCCAGTACTTC. It specifies CASSIGSWTSAQETQYF.

This clone was seen only a few times. The gene calls are TRBV7-2 and TRBJ2-7; 9 bases fit TRBD1. Losses at the gene ends were 8 bases for V and 5 bases for J; bases not matched to a gene: 7. The CDR3 totals 13 residues. CDR1 is SGHTA and CDR2 is FQGNSA in the germline V gene. CDR3 protein: CASQGQGRHEQYF. CDR3 DNA sequence: TGTGCCAGCCAGGGACAGGGTAGGCACGAGCAGTACTTC.

This clone turned up a few times. Other DNA sequences in the same sample also yield this CDR3. The chain combines TRBV18 with TRBJ1-1; no reliable D call. CDR1 and CDR2 (germline): KGHSH, LQKENI. The CDR3 covers 13 residues. V shed 3 bases and J shed 3 bases, with 8 bases lying between them. The DNA for the CDR3 is TGTGCCAGCTCACCTGATCGGGACACTGAAGCTTTCTTT. This gives the protein CASSPDRDTEAFF.

This clone was detected only a few times. The chain uses TRBV18 and TRBJ2-1; TRBD2 might be the D (5 bases). Trimming cost V 5 bases and J 0 bases, with 14 bases left between them. The CDR3 length is 16 residues. CDR1 and CDR2 from the germline V gene are KGHSH and LQKENI. CDR3 amino acids: CASSFSATSSYNEQFF. The CDR3 DNA reads TGTGCCAGCTCATTTTCTGCTACTAGCTCCTACAATGAGCAGTTCTTC.

The chain joins TRBV28 to TRBJ2-1; 12 nucleotides line up with TRBD2. This CDR3 has 16 residues. CDR1 is MDHEN, CDR2 SYDVKM, per germline. V was clipped by 5 bases and J by 2 bases; unmatched bases: 4. The CDR3 protein is CASSPWTSGTYNEQFF. As DNA, the CDR3 is TGTGCCAGCAGTCCCTGGACTAGCGGGACCTACAATGAGCAGTTCTTC.

V gene TRBV20-1 combines with J gene TRBJ2-1, with TRBD2 as a possible D gene (5 bases). CDR1 is DFQATT and CDR2 is SNEGSKA in the germline V gene (reference sequence). The CDR3 has 11 amino acids. The V end lost 8 bases, the J end lost 7 bases, and 12 bases lay between the germline ends. The CDR3 loop reads CSPFGDNEQFF. As DNA, the CDR3 is TGCAGTCCTTTCGGGGATAATGAGCAGTTCTTC.

This clone came up a few times. The chain carries TRBV11-1 and TRBJ2-5; TRBD2 agrees at 7 bases. The germline V gene has CDR1 SGHAT and CDR2 FQDESV (reference sequence). V lost 5 bases and J lost 4; bases outside the gene matches: 7. CDR3 length equals 14 residues. CDR3 amino acids: CASSLRTRGETQYF. The CDR3 DNA follows: TGTGCCAGCAGCCTGAGGACTAGGGGAGAGACCCAGTACTTC. Variable domain in full (rest from reference TRBV11-1 and TRBJ2-5): EAEVAQSPRYKITEKSQAVAFWCDPISGHATLYWYRQILGQGPELLVQFQDESVVDDSQLPKDRFSAERLKGVDSTLKIQPAELGDSAMYLCASSLRTRGETQYFGPGTRLLVL.

This clone was picked up a small number of times. V usage is TRBV6-6 and J usage is TRBJ2-7; the D is unclear. V shed 4 bases and J shed 3 bases, with 4 bases lying between them. The CDR3 covers 11 residues. Germline loops: CDR1 MNHNY, CDR2 SVGAGI (reference sequence). Here the CDR3 DNA reads TGTGCCAGCAGTTCTCTCTACGAGCAGTACTTC. Translation: CASSSLYEQYF.

This clone was counted a few times. V is TRBV18 and J is TRBJ1-5, with D tentatively TRBD1 (6 bases). The CDR3 is made up of 13 amino acids. V was cut by 3 bases and J by 7 bases, with 10 bases left in between. CDR1 and CDR2 from the germline V gene are KGHSH and LQKENI. CDR3 nucleotide sequence: TGTGCCAGCTCACCTTCCAGGGGACAGCCCCAGCATTTT. Protein: CASSPSRGQPQHF.

This clone was observed a few times. In DNA form, the CDR3 reads TGTGCCAGCTCACCCCCGGGACTAGCTGAGGAGGAGCAGTTCTTC. Protein sequence: CASSPPGLAEEEQFF. The chain links TRBV18 to TRBJ2-1; 9 bases line up with TRBD2. Looked up from germline, CDR1 is KGHSH and CDR2 is LQKENI. CDR3 size: 15 residues. V gave up 3 bases and J gave up 10 bases; unmatched junction bases: 10.

This clone was recorded a few times. The CDR3 loop reads CASSERLAGAKEQFF. The CDR3 nucleotides are TGTGCCAGCAGCGAGAGACTAGCGGGAGCGAAGGAGCAGTTCTTC. This sequence joins TRBV5-4 and TRBJ2-1, with 12 bases lining up with TRBD2. The CDR3 has 15 amino acids. V trimming: 4 bases; J trimming: 10 bases; junction bases outside the gene matches: 9. Germline V gene lookup returns CDR1 SGHNT and CDR2 YYREEE (reference sequence).

CDR3 DNA sequence: TGCAGCGTGAGCGGGAGCGCCTACAATGAGCAGTTCTTC. Amino acid sequence: CSVSGSAYNEQFF. This chain joins TRBV29-1 and TRBJ2-1, with TRBD2 matching 8 bases. V was pared by 6 bases and J by 2 bases, with 3 bases of the junction left unmatched. Germline V gene data show CDR1 as SQVTM and CDR2 as ANQGSEA. The CDR3 consists of 13 residues.

This clone was counted a few times. The rearrangement uses TRBV6-4 and TRBJ2-5, with 7 bases matching TRBD2. The CDR3 extends over 13 amino acids. Germline V gene sequence: CDR1 MRHNA, CDR2 SNTAGT. V shed 5 bases, J shed 5 bases, and the junction held 5 bases outside the gene matches. The DNA for the CDR3 is TGTGCCAGCAGTCGCGGGAGTGGGGAGACCCAGTACTTC. The encoded protein is CASSRGSGETQYF.

The chain joins TRBV10-3 to TRBJ2-7, with TRBD1 matching over 9 bases. From germline, CDR1 is ENHRY and CDR2 SYGVKD. This CDR3 comprises 17 residues. Germline trimming cut 1 base from V and 4 bases from J; bases unmatched to any gene: 11. The CDR3 DNA reads as TGTGCCATCAGTGAGTTGAGAACCCGGGACAGGGCTTACGAGCAGTACTTC. It encodes CAISELRTRDRAYEQYF.

The chain recombines TRBV30 with TRBJ1-1; the D gene is possibly TRBD1 (6 bases). The germline V and J ends were trimmed by 2 bases and 5 bases, with 12 bases remaining between them. The CDR3 loop spans 13 amino acids. Germline-derived CDR1 and CDR2 are GTSNPN and SVGIG (reference sequence). This CDR3 is CAWSLGRGTEAFF. CDR3 nucleotide sequence: TGTGCCTGGAGTCTGGGGAGGGGGACTGAAGCTTTCTTT.

This clone has a handful of counts. The V gene is TRBV29-1, the J gene TRBJ2-7, with a weak D call TRBD1 (5 bases). The CDR3 contains 12 residues. V dropped 6 bases and J dropped 6 bases, with 15 bases sitting between them. The V gene's germline CDR1 is SQVTM and CDR2 ANQGSEA. The CDR3 spells CSVTKQASEQYF. CDR3 nucleotides: TGCAGCGTAACGAAACAGGCTAGCGAGCAGTACTTC.

This clone was counted only a few times. This chain connects TRBV29-1 to TRBJ1-1; TRBD1 matches 8 bases. Germline loops: CDR1 SQVTM, CDR2 ANQGSEA. There are 12 residues in the CDR3. After removal of 6 bases from V and 4 bases from J, the junction contained 4 bases not matched to a gene. CDR3 in DNA: TGCAGCGTACGGACAGGGACCACTGAAGCTTTCTTT. Translating gives CSVRTGTTEAFF.

This clone turned up a few times. V usage is TRBV15 and J usage is TRBJ2-6; weak D call: TRBD2 (6 bases). V was shortened by 4 bases and J by 6 bases, with 22 bases between the two germline ends. CDR3 length: 18 amino acids. CDR1 is LNHNV and CDR2 is YYDKDF in the germline V gene (reference sequence). The CDR3 DNA follows: TGTGCCACCAGCACTACCAGACTAGACCCAGCGGAGGCCAACGTCCTGACTTTC. Its protein product is CATSTTRLDPAEANVLTF.

The chain employs TRBV7-2 and TRBJ2-1, with a weak D call TRBD1 (6 bases). In germline, CDR1 is SGHTA, CDR2 FQGNSA. The germline V and J ends were trimmed by 5 bases and 3 bases, with 14 bases remaining between them. The CDR3 has 15 residues. The CDR3 loop is CASSQAGTLYNEQFF. CDR3 bases: TGTGCCAGCAGCCAGGCCGGGACACTCTACAATGAGCAGTTCTTC.

The chain uses TRBV28 and TRBJ1-5; 8 nucleotides agree with TRBD1. V lost 5 bases to trimming and J lost 11 bases; unmatched junction nucleotides: 17. Germline V gene data show CDR1 as MDHEN and CDR2 as SYDVKM. The CDR3 is 16 amino acids. CDR3 loop: CASSPSLAGTGLAQHF. Here the CDR3 DNA reads TGTGCCAGCAGTCCTTCACTTGCCGGGACAGGTCTAGCCCAGCATTTT.

The chain has TRBV2 and TRBJ2-1; maybe TRBD1 (6 bases). Germline V gives CDR1 SNHLY, CDR2 FYNNEI. This CDR3 spans 15 amino acids. Between the trimmed V and J ends, which lost 4 bases and 8 bases, there was a span of 18 bases. The CDR3 coding sequence is TGTGCCAGCAGTGCCCGACAGGTTCCCCTATATGAGCAGTTCTTC. Its translation is CASSARQVPLYEQFF.

This clone has a handful of counts. The rearrangement uses TRBV4-3 and TRBJ2-1, with 9 bases aligning to TRBD2. The CDR3 totals 19 residues. V lost 0 bases to trimming and J lost 8 bases; unmatched junction nucleotides: 17. Per germline, CDR1 LGHNA and CDR2 YSLEER. As DNA, the CDR3 is TGCGCCAGCAGCCAAGACCCGGACGCGGCGGGAGGGAGTAGGGATGAGCAGTTCTTC. Translating it yields CASSQDPDAAGGSRDEQFF.

The chain joins TRBV15 to TRBJ2-5; D uncertain. The germline V and J ends were trimmed by 1 base and 5 bases, with 5 bases remaining between them. CDR3 size: 12 residues. CDR1 and CDR2 from the germline V gene are LNHNV and YYDKDF (reference sequence). CDR3 amino acids: CATSRGVETQYF. CDR3 sequence (DNA): TGTGCCACCAGCAGAGGAGTCGAGACCCAGTACTTC.

In this sample, this clone turned up a few times. The V gene is TRBV5-1, the J gene TRBJ2-7; D gene uncertain. Per germline, CDR1 SGHRS and CDR2 YFSETQ. Trimming stripped 4 bases from V and 3 bases from J, with 14 bases between. This CDR3 is built from 14 residues. For the CDR3, the DNA is TGCGCCAGCAGCGTGGGCCCCGGCGGCTACGAGCAGTACTTC. Residues: CASSVGPGGYEQYF.

A few counts support this clone. The chain has TRBV11-2 and TRBJ2-2; TRBD2 agrees at 8 bases. This CDR3 comprises 15 residues. The V segment lost 7 bases and the J segment 3 bases; nucleotides outside the gene matches: 7. Germline V lookup: CDR1 SGHAT, CDR2 FQNNGV. CDR3 protein: CASTRGGSDTGELFF. CDR3 nucleotides: TGTGCCAGCACCCGGGGGGGCTCCGACACCGGGGAGCTGTTTTTT.